The 3 T cell receptor beta chains below all came from one sample that was sequenced in a study of shared clonotypes between healthy human individuals. Here immunoSEQ multiplex PCR was the method, and the copy in TCRdb shows in-frame clones only, minus some. The sample holds hundreds of thousands of clones, roughly 83% seen once. Sequencing was done on a sample of PBMCs. The receptors were gathered from a woman between 35 and 50 years old in good health. Some clones in this sample may be carry-over from other donors' samples.

The CDR3 sequence: CASSPSGIHEQYF. CDR3 DNA: TGTGCCAGCAGCCCCTCGGGCATCCACGAGCAGTACTTC. This rearrangement joins TRBV7-9 to TRBJ2-7; no definite D call. Germline V gives CDR1 SEHNR, CDR2 FQNEAQ (reference sequence). The CDR3 runs to 13 residues. Trimming left V 5 bases short and J 5 bases short, with 13 bases between.

In this sample, this clone turned up a few times. CDR3 coding DNA: TGCGCCAGCAGCTTCGGGACAGGGGGCGAAGCTTTCTTT. Translating gives CASSFGTGGEAFF. The chain links TRBV5-1 to TRBJ1-1, with 12 bases that match TRBD1. The CDR3 extends over 13 amino acids. Trimming took 2 bases from V and 8 from J; bases not matched to a gene: 1. Germline V CDR1 and CDR2: SGHRS, YFSETQ.

The rearrangement uses TRBV4-1 and TRBJ2-5; D remains ambiguous. This CDR3 spans 14 amino acids. The ends were cut back, 3 bases at V and 5 bases at J, with 13 bases in the middle. The germline V gene has CDR1 MGHRA and CDR2 YSYEKL. The DNA for the CDR3 is TGCGCCAGCAGCCACAACACTTTTTTGGAGACCCAGTACTTC. Translating gives CASSHNTFLETQYF.